The subject of this entry is one T cell receptor (beta chain). The data belong to a study of cytomegalovirus exposure and HLA in healthy donors. Trimming took 4 bases from V and 0 from J, leaving 10 bases between them. This CDR3 has 15 amino acids. Germline values: CDR1 MDHEN, CDR2 SYDVKM. Amplification used 60 Vbeta primers and 13 Jbeta primers. Here immunoSEQ multiplex PCR was the method, and the copy in TCRdb shows in-frame clones only, minus some. The table has fewer than 150,000 clones, about four fifths seen once; the top ten hold over 2.5%. This chain connects TRBV28 to TRBJ2-1; TRBD2 is a possible D gene (6 bases). Sequenced material: PBMCs. This clonotype was obtained from a male donor in good health and CMV-seronegative. The CDR3 region is CASSSPSVSYNEQFF. As DNA, the CDR3 is TGTGCCAGCAGTTCCCCTAGCGTCTCCTACAATGAGCAGTTCTTC.